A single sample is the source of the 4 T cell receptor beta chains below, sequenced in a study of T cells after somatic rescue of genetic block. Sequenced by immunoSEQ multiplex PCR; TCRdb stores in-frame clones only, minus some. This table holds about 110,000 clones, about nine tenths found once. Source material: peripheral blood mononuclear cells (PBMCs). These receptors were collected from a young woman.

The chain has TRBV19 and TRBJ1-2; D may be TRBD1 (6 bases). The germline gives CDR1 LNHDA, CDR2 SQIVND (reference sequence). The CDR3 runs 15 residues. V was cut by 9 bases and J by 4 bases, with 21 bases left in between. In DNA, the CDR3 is TGTGCCAGCCGAAGGGGGGGCGGTTGGGGCTATGGCTACACCTTC. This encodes CASRRGGGWGYGYTF.

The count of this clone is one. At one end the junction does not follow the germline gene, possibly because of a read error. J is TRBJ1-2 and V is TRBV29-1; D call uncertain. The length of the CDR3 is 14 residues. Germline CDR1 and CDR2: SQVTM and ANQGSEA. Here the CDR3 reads CSAASSGQSLPQGF. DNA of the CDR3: TGCAGCGCCGCATCCTCGGGCCAATCGCTTCCCCAAGGGTTC.

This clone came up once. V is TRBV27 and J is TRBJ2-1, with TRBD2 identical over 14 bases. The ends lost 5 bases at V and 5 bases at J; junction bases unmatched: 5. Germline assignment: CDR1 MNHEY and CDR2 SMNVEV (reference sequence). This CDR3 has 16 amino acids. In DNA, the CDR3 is TGTGCCAGCAGTCTCCGACTAGCGGGGGGGGACAATGAGCAGTTCTTC. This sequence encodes CASSLRLAGGDNEQFF.

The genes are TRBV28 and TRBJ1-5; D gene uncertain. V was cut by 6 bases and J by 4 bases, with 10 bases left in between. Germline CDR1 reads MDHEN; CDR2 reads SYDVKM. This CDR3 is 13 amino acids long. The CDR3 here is CASRTDGNQPQHF. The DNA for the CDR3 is TGTGCCAGCAGGACGGACGGGAATCAGCCCCAGCATTTT.